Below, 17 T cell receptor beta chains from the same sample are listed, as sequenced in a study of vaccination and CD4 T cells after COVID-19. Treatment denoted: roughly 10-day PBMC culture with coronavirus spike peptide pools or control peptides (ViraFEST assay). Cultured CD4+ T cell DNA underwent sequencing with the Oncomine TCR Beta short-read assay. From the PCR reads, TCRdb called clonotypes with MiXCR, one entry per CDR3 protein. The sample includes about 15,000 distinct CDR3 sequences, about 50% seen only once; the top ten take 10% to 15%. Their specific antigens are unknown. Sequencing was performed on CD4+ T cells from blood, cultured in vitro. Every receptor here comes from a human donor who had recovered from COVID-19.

Here the CDR3 DNA reads TGTGCCAGCAGCTCGGTAGGCACGCAGTATTTT. Amino acid sequence: CASSSVGTQYF. The rearrangement uses TRBV5-4 and TRBJ2-3; D gene uncertain. The CDR3 consists of 11 residues. The germline V and J ends were trimmed by 3 bases and 9 bases, with 8 bases remaining between them. CDR1 is SGHNT, CDR2 YYREEE, per germline (reference sequence).

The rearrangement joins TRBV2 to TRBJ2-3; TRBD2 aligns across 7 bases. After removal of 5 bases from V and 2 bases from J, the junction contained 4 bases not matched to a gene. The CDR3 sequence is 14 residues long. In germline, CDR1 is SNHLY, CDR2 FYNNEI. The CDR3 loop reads CASSRLALTDTQYF. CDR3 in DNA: TGTGCCAGCAGTCGACTAGCACTCACAGATACGCAGTATTTT.

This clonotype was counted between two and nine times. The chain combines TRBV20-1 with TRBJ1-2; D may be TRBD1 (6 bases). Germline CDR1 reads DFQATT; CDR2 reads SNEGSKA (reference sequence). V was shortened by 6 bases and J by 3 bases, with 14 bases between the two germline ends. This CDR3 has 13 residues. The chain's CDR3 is CSAQQGLHYGYTF. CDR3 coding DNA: TGCAGTGCGCAACAGGGTCTCCACTATGGCTACACCTTC.

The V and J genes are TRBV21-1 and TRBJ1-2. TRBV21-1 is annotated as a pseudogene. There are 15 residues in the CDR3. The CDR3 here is CASSKVGEGDYGYTF. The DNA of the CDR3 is TGTGCCAGCAGCAAAGTAGGGGAGGGAGACTATGGCTACACCTTC.

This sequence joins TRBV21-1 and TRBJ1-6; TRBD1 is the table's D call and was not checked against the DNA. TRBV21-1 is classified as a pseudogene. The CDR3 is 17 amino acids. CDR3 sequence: CASSKVVTTEDNSPLHF. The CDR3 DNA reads TGTGCCAGCAGCAAAGTAGTGACGACAGAAGATAATTCACCCCTCCACTTT.

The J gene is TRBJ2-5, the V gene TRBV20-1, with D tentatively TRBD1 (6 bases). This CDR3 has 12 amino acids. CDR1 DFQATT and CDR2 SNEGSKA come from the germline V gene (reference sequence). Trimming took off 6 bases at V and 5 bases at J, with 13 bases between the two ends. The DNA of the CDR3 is TGCAGTGCAAACAGGGTACAGGAGACCCAGTACTTC. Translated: CSANRVQETQYF.

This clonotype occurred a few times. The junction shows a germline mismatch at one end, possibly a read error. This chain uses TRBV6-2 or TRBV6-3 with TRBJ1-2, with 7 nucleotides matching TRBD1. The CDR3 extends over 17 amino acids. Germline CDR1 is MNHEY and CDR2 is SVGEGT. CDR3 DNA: TGTGCCAGCAGTAACTCGCGCCCGACAGGGACTAACTATGGCTACACCTTC. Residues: CASSNSRPTGTNYGYTF.

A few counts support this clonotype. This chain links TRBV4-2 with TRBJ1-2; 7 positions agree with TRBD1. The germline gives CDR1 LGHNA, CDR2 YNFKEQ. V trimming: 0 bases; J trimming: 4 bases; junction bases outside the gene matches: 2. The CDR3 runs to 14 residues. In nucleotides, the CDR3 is TGTGCCAGCAGCCAAGATCGGACAGGCTATGGCTACACCTTC. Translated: CASSQDRTGYGYTF.

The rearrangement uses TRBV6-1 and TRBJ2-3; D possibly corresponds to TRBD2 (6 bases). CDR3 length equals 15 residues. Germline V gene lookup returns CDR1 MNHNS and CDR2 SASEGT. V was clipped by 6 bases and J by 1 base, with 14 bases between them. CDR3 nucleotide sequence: TGTGCCAGCAGGACTCTGATAGCGGGCACAGATACGCAGTATTTT. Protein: CASRTLIAGTDTQYF.

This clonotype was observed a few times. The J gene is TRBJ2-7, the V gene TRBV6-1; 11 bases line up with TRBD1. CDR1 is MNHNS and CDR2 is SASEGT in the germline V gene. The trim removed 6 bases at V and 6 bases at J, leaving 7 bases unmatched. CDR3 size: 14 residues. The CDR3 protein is CASSRDRGGGEQYF. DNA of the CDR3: TGTGCCAGCAGCAGGGACAGGGGGGGAGGCGAGCAGTACTTC.

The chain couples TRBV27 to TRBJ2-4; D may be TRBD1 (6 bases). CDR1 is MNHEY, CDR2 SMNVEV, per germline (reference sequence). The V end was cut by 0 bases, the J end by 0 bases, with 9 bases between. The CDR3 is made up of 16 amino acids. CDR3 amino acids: CASSLSGQLAKNIQYF. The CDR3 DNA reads TGTGCCAGCAGTTTATCGGGACAACTAGCCAAAAACATTCAGTACTTC.

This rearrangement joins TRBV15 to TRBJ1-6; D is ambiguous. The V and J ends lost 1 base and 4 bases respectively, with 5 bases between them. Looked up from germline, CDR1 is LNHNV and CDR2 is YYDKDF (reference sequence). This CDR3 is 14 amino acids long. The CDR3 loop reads CATSRVDYNSPLHF. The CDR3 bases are TGTGCCACCAGCAGAGTGGATTATAATTCACCCCTCCACTTT.

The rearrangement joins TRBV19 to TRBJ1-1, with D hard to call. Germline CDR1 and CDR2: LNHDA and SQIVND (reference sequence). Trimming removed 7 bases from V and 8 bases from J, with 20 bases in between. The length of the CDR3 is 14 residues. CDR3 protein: CASNRRGFGSEAFF. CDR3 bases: TGTGCCAGTAATCGGCGCGGATTTGGCAGCGAAGCTTTCTTT.

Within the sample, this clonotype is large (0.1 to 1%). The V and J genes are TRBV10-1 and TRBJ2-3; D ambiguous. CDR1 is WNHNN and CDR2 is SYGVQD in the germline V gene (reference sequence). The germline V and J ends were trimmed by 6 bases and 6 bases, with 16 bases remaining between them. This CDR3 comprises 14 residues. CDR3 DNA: TGCGCCAGCAGCCAAATGGCAGGCGCGGATACGCAGTATTTT. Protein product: CASSQMAGADTQYF.

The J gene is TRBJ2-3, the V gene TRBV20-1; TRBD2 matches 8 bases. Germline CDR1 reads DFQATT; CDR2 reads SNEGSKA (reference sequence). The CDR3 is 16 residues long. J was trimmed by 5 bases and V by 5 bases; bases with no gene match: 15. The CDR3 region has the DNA TGCAGTGCTCCCGCCGGGACTAGGGGGGTGGGAGATACGCAGTATTTT. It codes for CSAPAGTRGVGDTQYF.

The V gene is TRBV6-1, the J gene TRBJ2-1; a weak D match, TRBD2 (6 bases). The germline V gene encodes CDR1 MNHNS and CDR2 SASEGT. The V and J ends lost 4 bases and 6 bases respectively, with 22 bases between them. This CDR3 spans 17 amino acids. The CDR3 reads CASSASATRFDSNEQFF. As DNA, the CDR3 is TGTGCCAGCAGTGCTAGCGCGACCCGATTTGACAGCAATGAGCAGTTCTTC.

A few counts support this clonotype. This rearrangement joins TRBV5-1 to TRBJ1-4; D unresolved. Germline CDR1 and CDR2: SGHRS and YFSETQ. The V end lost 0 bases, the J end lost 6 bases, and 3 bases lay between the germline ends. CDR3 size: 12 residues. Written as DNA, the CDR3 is TGCGCCAGCAGCTTGGGACATGAAAAACTGTTTTTT. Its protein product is CASSLGHEKLFF.